Listed below are T cell receptor beta chains from one sample, sequenced in a study of blood T cell repertoires in COVID-19. Profiling relied on immunoSEQ multiplex PCR, and the TCRdb table lists in-frame clones only, not all of them. This table holds about 120,000 clones, around 82% found once. The sequenced sample consisted of peripheral blood. These receptors were obtained from a woman aged 55-70 years with acute or convalescent COVID-19. Both conserved end residues are part of each CDR3. A D gene is named only where the DNA matches it firmly. A clone size is listed for some rows: how often the clone was seen (once, few, many), or a class if it is expanded.

v_gene,j_gene,d_gene,abundance,CDR3nt,CDR3aa
TRBV5-1,TRBJ1-6,TRBD1,-,TGCGCCAGCAGAGGGGACAGCTTTCGTCCCCTCCACTTT,CASRGDSFRPLHF
TRBV6-5,TRBJ2-2,-,-,TGTGCCAGCAATGGGCAGGGAGGTACCGGGGAGCTGTTTTTT,CASNGQGGTGELFF
TRBV30,TRBJ1-2,-,-,TGTGCCTGGAGGGGGACATCTGGCTACACCTTC,CAWRGTSGYTF
TRBV19,TRBJ1-1,-,-,TGTGCCAGTAGCCAGACCGGGTGGAACACTGAAGCTTTCTTT,CASSQTGWNTEAFF
TRBV5-1,TRBJ2-2,TRBD2,-,TGCGCCAGCAGCTACACTAGCGGGGGGGCAACCGGGGAGCTGTTTTTT,CASSYTSGGATGELFF
TRBV29-1,TRBJ2-3,TRBD2,-,TGCAGCGTTGAGGCGGGGGGGGCAGATACGCAGTATTTT,CSVEAGGADTQYF
TRBV9,TRBJ1-2,-,-,TGTGCCAGCAGCGTAGACCCTACGGACAGCAAATATGGCTACACCTTC,CASSVDPTDSKYGYTF
TRBV28,TRBJ2-1,-,-,TGTGCCAGCAGGGATCTGACAAGCTACAATGAGCAGTTCTTC,CASRDLTSYNEQFF
TRBV2,TRBJ2-7,-,-,TGTGCCAGCACGGGTGGATACCTAGACTACGAGCAGTACTTC,CASTGGYLDYEQYF
TRBV4-3,TRBJ2-1,TRBD2,-,TGCGCCAGCAGCCAAGCAAATAGCGGGGGGGCGAATGAGCAGTTCTTC,CASSQANSGGANEQFF
TRBV9,TRBJ1-4,TRBD1,-,TGTGCCAGCAGCGTGGGGACAGGGCGTGAAAAACTGTTTTTT,CASSVGTGREKLFF
TRBV5-1,TRBJ1-1,TRBD1,-,TGCGCCAGCAGCTTGGACAGGGGGACTGAAGCTTTCTTT,CASSLDRGTEAFF
TRBV7-2,TRBJ2-4,-,-,TGTGCCAGCAGCTCGTTTCGGGGTTTTAACATTCAGTACTTC,CASSSFRGFNIQYF
TRBV30,TRBJ2-2,TRBD1,few,TGTGCCTGGAGTAGGGGACAGGGGTTAACCGGGGAGCTGTTTTTT,CAWSRGQGLTGELFF
TRBV14,TRBJ1-1,-,-,TGTGCCAGCAGCCAATCCTGGCATTCCATGGTGAACACTGAAGCTTTCTTT,CASSQSWHSMVNTEAFF
TRBV6-2/TRBV6-3,TRBJ2-7,-,-,TGTGCCAGCAGTTGGGGGGACTACGAGCAGTACTTC,CASSWGDYEQYF
TRBV6-2/TRBV6-3,TRBJ1-5,TRBD1,-,TGTGCCAGCAGTTACTCGCGGGAGGGGGCGGGTCAGCCCCAGCATTTT,CASSYSREGAGQPQHF
TRBV4-2,TRBJ2-3,-,-,TGTGCCAGCAGCCAGAACTGGGACTCCAATACGCAGTATTTT,CASSQNWDSNTQYF
TRBV11-2,TRBJ2-2,-,-,TGTGCCAGCAGCTTGGAGAGGCGGGTCGGGGAGCTGTTTTTT,CASSLERRVGELFF
TRBV11-2,TRBJ2-5,-,-,TGTGCCAGCAGCTTAGGAGGGAAGACCCAGTACTTC,CASSLGGKTQYF
TRBV24-1,TRBJ2-2,TRBD1,-,TGTGCCACCAAACCGACAGGGGACACCGGGGAGCTGTTTTTT,CATKPTGDTGELFF
TRBV12-3/TRBV12-4,TRBJ2-5,-,-,TGTGCCAGCAGTCGGGACTCTGAGACCCAGTACTTC,CASSRDSETQYF
TRBV29-1,TRBJ1-2,-,-,TGCAGCGTTGATCTCGGGGGATTTAACTATGGCTACACCTTC,CSVDLGGFNYGYTF